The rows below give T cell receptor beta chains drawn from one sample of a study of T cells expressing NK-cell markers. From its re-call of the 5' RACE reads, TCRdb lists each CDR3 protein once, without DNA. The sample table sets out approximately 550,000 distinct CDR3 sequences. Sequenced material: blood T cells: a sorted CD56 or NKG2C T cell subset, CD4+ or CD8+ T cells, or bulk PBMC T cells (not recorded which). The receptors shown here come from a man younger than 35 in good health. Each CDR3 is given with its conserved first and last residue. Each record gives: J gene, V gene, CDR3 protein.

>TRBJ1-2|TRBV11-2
CASSPSGTDLYGYTF
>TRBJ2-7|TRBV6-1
CASSEGTGTGQYF
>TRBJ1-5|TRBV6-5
CASSSIDGNNQPQHF
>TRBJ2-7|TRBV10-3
CATDRQGSSYEQYF
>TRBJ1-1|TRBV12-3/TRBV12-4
CASSFDGTPIIGAFF
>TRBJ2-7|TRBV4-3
CASSQENAPPGSYEQYF
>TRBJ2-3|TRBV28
CAGRQRPTDTQYF
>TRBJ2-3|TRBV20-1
CSARPGLARTSTDTQYF
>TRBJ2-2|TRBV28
CASSLRVEELFF
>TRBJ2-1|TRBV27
CASSLVRRDEQFF
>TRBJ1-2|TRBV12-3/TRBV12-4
CASSTRGIGNYGYTF
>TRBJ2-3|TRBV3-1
CASSQVRNPSTDTQYF
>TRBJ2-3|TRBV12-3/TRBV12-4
CASSYQGDTDTQYF